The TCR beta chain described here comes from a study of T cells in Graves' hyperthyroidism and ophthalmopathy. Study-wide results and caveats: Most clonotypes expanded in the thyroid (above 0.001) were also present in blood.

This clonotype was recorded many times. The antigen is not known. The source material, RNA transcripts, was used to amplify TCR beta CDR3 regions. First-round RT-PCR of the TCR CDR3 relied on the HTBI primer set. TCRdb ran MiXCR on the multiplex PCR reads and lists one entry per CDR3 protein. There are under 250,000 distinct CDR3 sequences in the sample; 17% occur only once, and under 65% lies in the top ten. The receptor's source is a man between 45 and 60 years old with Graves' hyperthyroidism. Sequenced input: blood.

The CDR3 protein is CASSQGARVEQYF. As DNA, the CDR3 is TGTGCCAGCAGCCAAGGGGCCAGGGTCGAGCAGTACTTC. This sequence joins TRBV3-1 and TRBJ2-7; D possibly corresponds to TRBD1 (5 bases). The CDR3 is 13 residues long. Trimming cost V 1 base and J 6 bases, with 10 bases left between them. CDR1 and CDR2 (germline): LGHDT, YNNKEL (reference sequence).